Detailed here is one TCR beta chain. This clone turned up a few times. Its cognate antigen has yet to be identified. Gene names and germline sequences here are the mouse ones. The read halts 4 residues ahead of the CDR3 end, with the missing end drawn from the germline J gene. The CDR1 and CDR2 encoded by the germline V gene (reference sequence) are FNHDT and SITEND. The CDR3 spans 16 residues, from the cysteine through the phenylalanine. The CDR3 was read in part: 36 bases, with the frame set at base 1. Trimmed from V: 4 bases; trimmed from J: 0 bases; junction bases lacking a gene match: 3. The data belong to a study of CD8+ T cells in alopecia areata (dated by TCRdb to 2016 to 2019). Study-wide context: Female C3H/HeJ recipients, roughly 6-11 weeks old, were grafted with skin from C3H/HeJ donors with spontaneous alopecia (roughly 6-13 months old). To study T cell clonal expansion in alopecia areata, the researchers applied high-throughput TCRbeta sequencing to both the C3H/HeJ mouse model and human patients. Human TCRbeta sequencing covered scalp tissue and sorted CD4+ and CD8+ peripheral blood T cells from patchy and totalis/universalis alopecia areata patients and healthy controls. Scalp clonality was compared across normal scalp (n=4), patchy alopecia areata scalp (n=8), and alopecia totalis/universalis scalp (n=8). RNA came from the PAXgene miRNA kit for fixed scalp, the miRNeasy kit for PBMCs, and the RNeasy kit for mouse skin. immunoSEQ multiplex PCR using 35 Vbeta forward primers and 13 Jbeta reverse primers was used to amplify TCRbeta CDR3 regions. Study-wide conclusions, independent of this receptor: Compared with normal scalp, lesional scalp, particularly in alopecia totalis/universalis, had higher clonality and more expanded CD8+ clones, which suggests antigenic drive. Scalp TCR repertoire analysis is complicated because resident alphabeta T cells in normal human skin are also sequenced, whereas mouse skin is dominated by gammadelta T cells. Shared TCR sequences between patients were less evident than in mice, which may be partly attributable to HLA diversity in the patient population.

The method was the immunoSEQ multiplex PCR assay. To provide template for TCR sequencing, every sample had RNA extracted and reverse transcribed into cDNA. First-strand cDNA was synthesized with SuperScript III using a 2:1 mix of oligo-dT and random hexamers. A synthetic immune receptor repertoire was used to gauge amplification bias, and whatever bias remained was removed computationally. Libraries were sequenced on Illumina HiSeq using 60 bp reads that covered the CDR3 and were read from J toward V. The study's processing was this. After raw reads were preprocessed to remove errors, the CDR3 was defined following IMGT conventions as running from the conserved cysteine to phenylalanine. Clonality was computed as 1 minus the Shannon entropy, with the entropy normalized by log2 of the number of productive unique TCRs. Whether each scalp clone was CD4 or CD8 was inferred by checking scalp TCRbeta sequences against the CD4 and CD8 repertoires from sorted blood. In TCRdb, the immuneACCESS table is reduced to in-frame sequences with V and J assigned. These tables do not hold every clone; where another copy was compared, an unresolved V gene accounts for under half, and the others remain unexplained. Clonal size and the V and J genes are those of that table, whereas D and trimming came from the DNA. The table gives 90,000 to 130,000 clones for this sample, with none occurring only once. Together, the top ten hold 15% to 20% of the sample.

Material for sequencing was lesional skin. This chain is built from TRBV19 and TRBJ2-1; TRBD2 matches 11 bases in the middle. This TCR was recovered from a C3H/HeJ mouse with alopecia areata. Mice of this line possess the MHC haplotype H2-k. CDR3 region: CASSRLGGINYAEQFF. The sequenced part of the CDR3 DNA is TGTGCCAGCAGTCGACTGGGGGGGATTAACTATGCT. Where the CDR3 stops, the reference TRBV19 and TRBJ2-1 genes take over; the full variable domain is GGIITQTPKFLIGQEGQKLTLKCQQNFNHDTMYWYRQDSGKGLRLIYYSITENDLQKGDLSEGYDASREKKSSFSLTVTSAQKNEMAVFLCASSRLGGINYAEQFFGPGTRLTVL.